This T cell receptor beta chain was obtained from a study of vaccination and CD4 T cells after COVID-19 (dated by TCRdb to the early 2020s). About the investigation overall: Convalescent patients had a positive SARS-CoV-2 result on nasal swab PCR, and of these patients, some 10 had mild disease and one had severe disease. Post-vaccine blood samples were obtained a median of approximately 74 days after the second vaccine dose, with a range of roughly 14 to 241 days. Post-COVID blood samples were collected from convalescent patients a median of around 100 days after diagnosis, with a range of about 35 to 170 days. Six males and four females were included in the convalescent cohort, with two Hispanic individuals, seven Caucasians, two Asians and one multiracial person represented. As controls, cultures received a CEFX viral epitope pool (the positive control), an HIV-1 Nef peptide pool (the negative control), or no peptide at all. Each participant got two doses of either the Pfizer-BioNTech BNT162b2 vaccine (n=8) or the Moderna mRNA-1273 vaccine (n=2). For stimulating the cultures, overlapping spike peptide pools were used, derived from SARS-CoV-2 as well as from the common cold coronaviruses HCoV-NL63, HCoV-OC43 and HCoV-229E. The spike-specific CD4+ TCR repertoire was compared before and after mRNA vaccination in approximately ten COVID-19 convalescent patients and a few infection-naive healthy vaccine recipients.

The method behind the library was PCR. DNA from cultured CD4+ T cells was subjected to TCR sequencing with the Oncomine TCR Beta short-read assay at the Johns Hopkins FTIC core. The QIAamp micro DNA kit was used to extract genomic DNA from the cultured CD4+ T cells. Oncomine TCR Beta libraries from cultured CD4+ T cells were pooled with unique dual indexes and sequenced on an Illumina iSeq 100. In the source study's methods: Non-productive sequences were removed, and CDR3s not starting with C, not ending with F or W, or shorter than 7 amino acids were discarded. The MANAFEST web application identified antigen-specific clonotypes by comparing peptide-stimulated wells against reference wells and other culture wells. To be called positive, a clone needed an FDR below 0.05, an odds ratio above 5, and a productive frequency above 0.1% in at least two of three replicate wells. A clonotype was classed as cross-reactive if the clonotype showed significant expansion both in SARS-CoV-2 spike wells and in at least one common cold coronavirus spike condition. Similarity between CDR3 sequences was evaluated in R version 3.6.1 using Levenshtein distances (stringdist) and unrooted phylogenetic trees (ape). TCRdb reprocessed the public reads (quality trimming at Q25 with fastp, clone calling with MiXCR) and kept in-frame beta chains. Each CDR3 protein gets just one entry, which takes the most common genes and DNA from the rows behind it. Clone size and V and J calls follow TCRdb, not the original study. This sample gives about 17,000 distinct CDR3 sequences in total; roughly three quarters of them show up just once. The top ten hold about 16% of the sample.

The intended sense of this specimen's treatment or condition label: roughly 10-day PBMC culture with coronavirus spike peptide pools or control peptides (ViraFEST assay). The ViraFEST assay, used in the study, expanded antigen-specific T cells with peptide pools and then identified the expanded clonotypes through TCR sequencing. The convalescent patients' positive SARS-CoV-2 PCR tests were from March to December 2020, which was before the Alpha, Beta and Delta variants emerged in the United States. More than 1.5 million PBMCs per well were cultured in IMDM with roughly 5% human AB serum and approximately 9.8 IU/ml IL-2, plus 10 ug/ml peptide pools. Half of the culture medium was replaced with fresh IL-2-containing medium on days 3 and 7. CD4+ T cells were isolated after 10 days of culture through negative selection using the EasySep CD4+ T cell isolation kit. Ficoll-Paque Plus gradient centrifugation was used to isolate PBMCs from whole blood, and the isolated PBMCs were then either used fresh or cryopreserved at -140C. In general, triplicate wells were set up for every culture condition.

Results and caveats for the whole study, not just this receptor: The median count of SARS-CoV-2-reactive clonotypes went up from 20 to 25 after infection to a few dozen after vaccination, although the change was not significant. The number of convalescent patients in the study was relatively small, and the study did not examine early timepoints following natural infection. Of the vaccine-specific clones in convalescent patients, 304 of 307, or nearly all, reacted only to SARS-CoV-2 spike and did not cross-react with common cold coronaviruses. Among convalescent patients, a median about 86% of the SARS-CoV-2-reactive clones seen after vaccination appeared only after vaccination, which suggests priming specific to the vaccine.

The CDR3 numbers 13 residues from cysteine through phenylalanine. CDR3 DNA is the only sequence kept; it has 39 bases, read in frame from the first base. CDR1 DFQATT and CDR2 SNEGSKA are derived from the germline V gene (reference sequence). V is trimmed back by 6 bases and J by 4 bases, and the junction contains 4 bases that no gene match accounts for. About this clonotype: It lacks a known antigen. No much larger clone exists at a distance of one base, and base qualities are not known.

Material for sequencing was CD4+ T cells from blood, cultured in vitro. This receptor chain uses TRBV20-1 and TRBJ1-1, with TRBD1 matching 11 junction bases. This receptor was identified in a human donor who had recovered from COVID-19. The CDR3 sequence is CSARTGGGTEAFF. The nucleotides read TGCAGTGCGAGGACAGGGGGCGGCACTGAAGCTTTCTTT.